A selection of T cell receptor beta chains follows, all from one sample in a study of cytomegalovirus exposure and HLA in healthy donors. The protocol was immunoSEQ multiplex PCR, while the TCRdb copy is restricted to in-frame clones and leaves out a portion. Found here are some 88,000 clones, about 63% of them singletons; the top ten hold just under 6.5%. The sequenced sample was PBMCs. All receptors come from a woman in her thirties in good health and CMV-seronegative. Each CDR3 is given with its conserved first and last residue. Each record gives: clone size, V gene, J gene, D gene, CDR3 protein, CDR3 DNA. A D gene is named only where the DNA matches it firmly. The size of a clone is reported for some rows only, either as once, few or many, or as a class for expanded clones.

clone_size: -
v_call: TRBV5-1
j_call: TRBJ1-2
d_call: -
cdr3_aa: CASSPEQGWYGYTF
cdr3_nt: TGCGCCAGCAGCCCGGAACAGGGATGGTATGGCTACACCTTC

clone_size: -
v_call: TRBV2
j_call: TRBJ2-1
d_call: TRBD2
cdr3_aa: CASRGTSGAYNEQFF
cdr3_nt: TGTGCCAGCAGGGGGACTAGCGGGGCTTACAATGAGCAGTTCTTC

clone_size: few
v_call: TRBV6-1
j_call: TRBJ1-2
d_call: -
cdr3_aa: CASSESVYGYTF
cdr3_nt: TGTGCCAGCAGTGAGTCAGTCTATGGCTACACCTTC

clone_size: -
v_call: TRBV6-1
j_call: TRBJ2-1
d_call: -
cdr3_aa: CASRSRGTWNNEQFF
cdr3_nt: TGTGCCAGCAGGTCCAGGGGAACGTGGAACAATGAGCAGTTCTTC

clone_size: few
v_call: TRBV9
j_call: TRBJ1-3
d_call: TRBD1
cdr3_aa: CASSRGDRGKANTIYF
cdr3_nt: TGTGCCAGCAGCCGAGGGGACAGGGGGAAGGCAAACACCATATATTTT

clone_size: -
v_call: TRBV11-2
j_call: TRBJ2-6
d_call: -
cdr3_aa: CASSQAGSGANVLTF
cdr3_nt: TGTGCCAGCAGCCAGGCGGGCTCTGGGGCCAACGTCCTGACTTTC

clone_size: few
v_call: TRBV9
j_call: TRBJ2-1
d_call: TRBD2
cdr3_aa: CASSVGTSTYNEQFF
cdr3_nt: TGTGCCAGCAGCGTGGGGACTAGCACCTACAATGAGCAGTTCTTC

clone_size: -
v_call: TRBV28
j_call: TRBJ1-1
d_call: TRBD1
cdr3_aa: CASSWDRNTEAFF
cdr3_nt: TGTGCCAGCAGTTGGGACAGGAACACTGAAGCTTTCTTT

clone_size: -
v_call: TRBV7-3
j_call: TRBJ2-5
d_call: TRBD2
cdr3_aa: CASSLGDGTSSQETQYF
cdr3_nt: TGTGCCAGCAGCTTGGGGGACGGGACTAGCTCCCAAGAGACCCAGTACTTC

clone_size: -
v_call: TRBV7-2
j_call: TRBJ2-3
d_call: -
cdr3_aa: CASSLARTSSDTQYF
cdr3_nt: TGTGCCAGCAGCTTAGCGCGGACTTCCTCAGATACGCAGTATTTT

clone_size: -
v_call: TRBV9
j_call: TRBJ2-1
d_call: TRBD2
cdr3_aa: CASSELGGGGSYNEQFF
cdr3_nt: TGTGCCAGCAGCGAACTAGGCGGGGGGGGCTCCTACAATGAGCAGTTCTTC

clone_size: once
v_call: TRBV9
j_call: TRBJ2-7
d_call: TRBD2
cdr3_aa: CASSLRTRSPFKGCYEQYF
cdr3_nt: TGTGCCAGCAGCCTACGGACTAGGTCGCCTTTCAAGGGGTGCTACGAGCAGTACTTC

clone_size: -
v_call: TRBV14
j_call: TRBJ2-3
d_call: TRBD1
cdr3_aa: CASSLPGQGATDTQYF
cdr3_nt: TGTGCCAGCAGCCTCCCGGGACAGGGGGCAACAGATACGCAGTATTTT

clone_size: -
v_call: TRBV6-5
j_call: TRBJ2-3
d_call: TRBD1
cdr3_aa: CATRTGGMDTQYF
cdr3_nt: TGTGCCACCCGGACAGGGGGCATGGATACGCAGTATTTT

clone_size: -
v_call: TRBV5-1
j_call: TRBJ2-4
d_call: -
cdr3_aa: CASSHGTQLAKNIQYF
cdr3_nt: TGCGCCAGCAGCCATGGGACACAGCTAGCCAAAAACATTCAGTACTTC

clone_size: -
v_call: TRBV6-1
j_call: TRBJ2-3
d_call: TRBD2
cdr3_aa: CASSEWPPTSGSSPDTQYF
cdr3_nt: TGTGCCAGCAGTGAATGGCCCCCGACTAGCGGGAGTTCACCAGATACGCAGTATTTT

clone_size: few
v_call: TRBV28
j_call: TRBJ1-1
d_call: TRBD1
cdr3_aa: CASSGPGGNTEAFF
cdr3_nt: TGTGCCAGCAGTGGACCAGGGGGGAACACTGAAGCTTTCTTT

clone_size: -
v_call: TRBV30
j_call: TRBJ2-5
d_call: -
cdr3_aa: CAWSVRRVLRETQYF
cdr3_nt: TGTGCCTGGAGTGTAAGGCGGGTTTTAAGAGAGACCCAGTACTTC

clone_size: -
v_call: TRBV5-1
j_call: TRBJ2-2
d_call: TRBD2
cdr3_aa: CASSPGLAGAPSGELFF
cdr3_nt: TGCGCCAGCAGCCCCGGACTAGCGGGGGCTCCTAGCGGGGAGCTGTTTTTT

clone_size: -
v_call: TRBV6-4
j_call: TRBJ2-7
d_call: -
cdr3_aa: CASSDLRYEQYF
cdr3_nt: TGTGCCAGCAGTGATCTTCGGTACGAGCAGTACTTC

clone_size: -
v_call: TRBV19
j_call: TRBJ1-6
d_call: -
cdr3_aa: CASRNREGNSPLHF
cdr3_nt: TGTGCCAGTAGAAACAGGGAAGGGAATTCACCCCTCCACTTT

clone_size: -
v_call: TRBV10-3
j_call: TRBJ2-3
d_call: -
cdr3_aa: CALARDRDTQYF
cdr3_nt: TGTGCCTTGGCTAGAGATCGAGATACGCAGTATTTT

clone_size: -
v_call: TRBV2
j_call: TRBJ2-3
d_call: TRBD1
cdr3_aa: CASSLQGAGADTQYF
cdr3_nt: TGTGCCAGCAGTTTACAGGGGGCCGGGGCAGATACGCAGTATTTT

clone_size: -
v_call: TRBV12-5
j_call: TRBJ1-2
d_call: TRBD1
cdr3_aa: CASGETGSAGVNYGYTF
cdr3_nt: TGTGCTAGTGGTGAGACAGGGTCCGCCGGGGTTAACTATGGCTACACCTTC

clone_size: -
v_call: TRBV19
j_call: TRBJ1-4
d_call: TRBD1
cdr3_aa: CASSIGQGKEKLFF
cdr3_nt: TGTGCCAGTAGTATAGGACAGGGGAAGGAAAAACTGTTTTTT

clone_size: -
v_call: TRBV13
j_call: TRBJ2-7
d_call: TRBD2
cdr3_aa: CASSSGGSGRIYEQYF
cdr3_nt: TGTGCCAGCAGCTCAGGGGGTAGCGGGAGGATTTACGAGCAGTACTTC

clone_size: -
v_call: TRBV6-6
j_call: TRBJ2-3
d_call: TRBD2
cdr3_aa: CASRPDLAGGSDTQYF
cdr3_nt: TGTGCCAGCAGGCCAGACTTAGCGGGGGGTTCAGATACGCAGTATTTT

clone_size: few
v_call: TRBV6-5
j_call: TRBJ1-6
d_call: -
cdr3_aa: CASNRGTEYSPLHF
cdr3_nt: TGTGCCAGCAACCGGGGGACCGAATATTCACCCCTCCACTTT

clone_size: -
v_call: TRBV27
j_call: TRBJ2-1
d_call: TRBD2
cdr3_aa: CASSVSGGTYNEQFF
cdr3_nt: TGTGCCAGCAGTGTAAGCGGGGGAACCTACAATGAGCAGTTCTTC

clone_size: -
v_call: TRBV11-2
j_call: TRBJ2-5
d_call: TRBD1
cdr3_aa: CASSLVKGQGDGETQYF
cdr3_nt: TGTGCCAGCAGCTTAGTGAAGGGACAGGGCGATGGAGAGACCCAGTACTTC

clone_size: -
v_call: TRBV11-2
j_call: TRBJ2-3
d_call: -
cdr3_aa: CASSLSGGAIDTQYF
cdr3_nt: TGTGCCAGCAGCTTAAGTGGGGGCGCGATAGATACGCAGTATTTT

clone_size: -
v_call: TRBV6-6
j_call: TRBJ2-7
d_call: TRBD1
cdr3_aa: CASREPGQTYYEQYF
cdr3_nt: TGTGCCAGCAGGGAACCGGGACAGACCTACTACGAGCAGTACTTC

clone_size: -
v_call: TRBV5-1
j_call: TRBJ2-4
d_call: TRBD1
cdr3_aa: CASSQNRGNIQYF
cdr3_nt: TGCGCCAGCAGCCAGAACAGGGGGAACATTCAGTACTTC

clone_size: few
v_call: TRBV4-1
j_call: TRBJ1-1
d_call: -
cdr3_aa: CASSRKWDTNTEAFF
cdr3_nt: TGCGCCAGCAGCCGGAAATGGGACACGAACACTGAAGCTTTCTTT

clone_size: -
v_call: TRBV29-1
j_call: TRBJ2-2
d_call: -
cdr3_aa: CSVRVTGELFF
cdr3_nt: TGCAGCGTACGGGTCACCGGGGAGCTGTTTTTT

clone_size: -
v_call: TRBV6-1
j_call: TRBJ2-1
d_call: TRBD2
cdr3_aa: CASTGTSGRNEQFF
cdr3_nt: TGTGCCAGCACTGGGACTAGCGGACGCAATGAGCAGTTCTTC

clone_size: few
v_call: TRBV19
j_call: TRBJ2-1
d_call: -
cdr3_aa: CASSIRQGSDEQFF
cdr3_nt: TGTGCCAGTAGTATCCGGCAGGGGAGCGATGAGCAGTTCTTC

clone_size: -
v_call: TRBV9
j_call: TRBJ2-2
d_call: -
cdr3_aa: CASSTSYTGELFF
cdr3_nt: TGTGCCAGCAGCACAAGTTACACCGGGGAGCTGTTTTTT

clone_size: few
v_call: TRBV5-1
j_call: TRBJ2-3
d_call: -
cdr3_aa: CASSLESGSSYTDTQYF
cdr3_nt: TGCGCCAGCAGCTTGGAATCAGGGTCCTCTTACACAGATACGCAGTATTTT

clone_size: -
v_call: TRBV19
j_call: TRBJ2-2
d_call: -
cdr3_aa: CASSITNTGELFF
cdr3_nt: TGTGCCAGTAGTATTACAAACACCGGGGAGCTGTTTTTT

clone_size: -
v_call: TRBV2
j_call: TRBJ2-7
d_call: -
cdr3_aa: CASSEVWQGSKYEQYF
cdr3_nt: TGTGCCAGCAGTGAAGTTTGGCAGGGATCTAAATATGAGCAGTACTTC

clone_size: -
v_call: TRBV10-3
j_call: TRBJ2-7
d_call: TRBD2
cdr3_aa: CAISEAGGGHEQYF
cdr3_nt: TGTGCCATCAGTGAAGCGGGAGGGGGCCACGAGCAGTACTTC

clone_size: -
v_call: TRBV27
j_call: TRBJ1-3
d_call: -
cdr3_aa: CASKRGGVGNTIYF
cdr3_nt: TGTGCCAGCAAAAGAGGGGGAGTAGGAAACACCATATATTTT

clone_size: -
v_call: TRBV7-3
j_call: TRBJ2-2
d_call: -
cdr3_aa: CASSSNTGELFF
cdr3_nt: TGTGCCAGCAGCTCCAATACCGGGGAGCTGTTTTTT

clone_size: few
v_call: TRBV7-3
j_call: TRBJ1-1
d_call: -
cdr3_aa: CATSPGLNTEAFF
cdr3_nt: TGTGCCACCTCCCCAGGGTTAAACACTGAAGCTTTCTTT